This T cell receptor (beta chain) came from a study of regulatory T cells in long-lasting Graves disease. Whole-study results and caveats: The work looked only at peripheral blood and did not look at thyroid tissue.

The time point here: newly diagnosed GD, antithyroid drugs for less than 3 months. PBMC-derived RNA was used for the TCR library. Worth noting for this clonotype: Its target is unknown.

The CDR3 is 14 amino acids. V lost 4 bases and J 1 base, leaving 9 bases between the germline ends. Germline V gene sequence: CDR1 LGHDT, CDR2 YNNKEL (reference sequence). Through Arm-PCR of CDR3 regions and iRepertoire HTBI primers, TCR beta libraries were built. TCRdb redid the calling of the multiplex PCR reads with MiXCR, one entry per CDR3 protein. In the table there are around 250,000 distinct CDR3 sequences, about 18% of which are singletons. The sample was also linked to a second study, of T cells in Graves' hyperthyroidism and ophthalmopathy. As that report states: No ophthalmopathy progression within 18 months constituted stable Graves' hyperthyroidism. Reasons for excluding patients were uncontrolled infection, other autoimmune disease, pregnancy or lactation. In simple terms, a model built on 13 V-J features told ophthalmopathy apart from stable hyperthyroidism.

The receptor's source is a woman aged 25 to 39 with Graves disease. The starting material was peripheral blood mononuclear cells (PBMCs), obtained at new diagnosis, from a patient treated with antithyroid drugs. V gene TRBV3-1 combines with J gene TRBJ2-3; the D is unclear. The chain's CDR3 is CASSPPWGTDTQYF. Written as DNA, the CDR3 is TGTGCCAGCAGCCCACCCTGGGGCACAGATACGCAGTATTTT.